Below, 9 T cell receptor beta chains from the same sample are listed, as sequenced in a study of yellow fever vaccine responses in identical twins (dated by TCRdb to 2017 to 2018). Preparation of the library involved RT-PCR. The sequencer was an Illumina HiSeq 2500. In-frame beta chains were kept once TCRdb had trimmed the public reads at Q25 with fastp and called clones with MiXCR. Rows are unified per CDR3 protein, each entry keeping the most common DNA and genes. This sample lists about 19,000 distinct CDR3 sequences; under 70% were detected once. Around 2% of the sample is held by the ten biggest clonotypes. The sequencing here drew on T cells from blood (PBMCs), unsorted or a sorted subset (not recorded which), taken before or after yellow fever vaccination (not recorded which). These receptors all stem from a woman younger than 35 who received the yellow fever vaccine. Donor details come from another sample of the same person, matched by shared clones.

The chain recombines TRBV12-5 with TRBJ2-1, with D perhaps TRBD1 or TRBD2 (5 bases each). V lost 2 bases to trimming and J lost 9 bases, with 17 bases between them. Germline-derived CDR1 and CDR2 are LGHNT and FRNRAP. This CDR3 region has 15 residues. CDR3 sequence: CASGLMLQRDGEQFF. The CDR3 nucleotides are TGTGCTAGTGGTTTGATGCTCCAACGGGACGGTGAGCAGTTCTTC.

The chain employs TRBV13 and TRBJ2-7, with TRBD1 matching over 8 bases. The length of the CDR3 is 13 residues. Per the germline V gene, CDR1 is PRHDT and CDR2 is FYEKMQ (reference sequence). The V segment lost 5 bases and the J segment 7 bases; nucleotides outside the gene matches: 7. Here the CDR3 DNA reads TGTGCCAGCAGCGTCCAGGGGGCGGGTGAGCAGTACGTC. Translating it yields CASSVQGAGEQYV.

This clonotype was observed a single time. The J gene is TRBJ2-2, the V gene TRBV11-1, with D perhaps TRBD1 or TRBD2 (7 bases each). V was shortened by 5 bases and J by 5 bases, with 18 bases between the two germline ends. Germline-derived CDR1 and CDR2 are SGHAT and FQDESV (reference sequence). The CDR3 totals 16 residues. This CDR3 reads CASSPRGGGYTGELFF. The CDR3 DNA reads TGTGCCAGCAGCCCTCGGGGAGGGGGCTATACCGGGGAGCTGTTTTTT.

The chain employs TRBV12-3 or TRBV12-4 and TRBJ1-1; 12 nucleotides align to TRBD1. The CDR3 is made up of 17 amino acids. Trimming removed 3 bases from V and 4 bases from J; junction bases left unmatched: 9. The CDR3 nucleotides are TGTGCCAGCAGTTTGGGACAGGGGGCACCCCTGACCACTGAAGCTTTCTTT. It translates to CASSLGQGAPLTTEAFF.

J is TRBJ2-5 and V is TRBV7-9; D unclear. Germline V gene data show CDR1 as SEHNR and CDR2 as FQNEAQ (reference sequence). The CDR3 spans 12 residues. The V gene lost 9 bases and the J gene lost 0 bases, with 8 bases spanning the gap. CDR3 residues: CASNIYQETQYF. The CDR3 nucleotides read TGTGCCAGTAATATATACCAAGAGACCCAGTACTTC.

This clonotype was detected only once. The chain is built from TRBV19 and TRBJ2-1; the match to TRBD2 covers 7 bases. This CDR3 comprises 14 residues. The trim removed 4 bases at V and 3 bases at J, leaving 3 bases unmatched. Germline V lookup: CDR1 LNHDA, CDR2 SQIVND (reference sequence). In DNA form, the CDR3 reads TGTGCCAGTAGTACGTGGGAGGGCTACAATGAGCAGTTCTTC. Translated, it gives CASSTWEGYNEQFF.

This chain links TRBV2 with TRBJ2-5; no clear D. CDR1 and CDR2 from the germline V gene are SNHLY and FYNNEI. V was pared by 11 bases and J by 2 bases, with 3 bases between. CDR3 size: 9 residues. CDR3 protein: CAVQETQYF. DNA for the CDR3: TGTGCCGTTCAAGAGACCCAGTACTTC.

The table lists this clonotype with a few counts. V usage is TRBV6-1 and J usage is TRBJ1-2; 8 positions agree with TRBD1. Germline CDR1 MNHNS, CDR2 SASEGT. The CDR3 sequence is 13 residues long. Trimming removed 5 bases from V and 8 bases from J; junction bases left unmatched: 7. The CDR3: CASSRQGHWGYTF. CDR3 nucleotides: TGTGCCAGCAGTCGACAGGGGCATTGGGGCTACACCTTC.

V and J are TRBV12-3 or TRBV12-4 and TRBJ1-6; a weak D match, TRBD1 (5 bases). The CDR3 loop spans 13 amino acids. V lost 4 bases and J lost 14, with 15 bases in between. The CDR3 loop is CASSSGLQPALHF. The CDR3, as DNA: TGTGCCAGCAGTTCGGGACTCCAACCGGCCCTCCACTTT.